This T cell receptor beta chain was captured in a study of cytomegalovirus exposure and HLA in healthy donors. The V gene lost 2 bases and the J gene lost 2 bases, with 19 bases spanning the gap. CDR3 length: 18 residues. Germline V CDR1 and CDR2: SGHTA, FQGNSA. PCR primers comprised 60 Vbeta and 13 Jbeta primers. Measured with immunoSEQ multiplex PCR; TCRdb has only the in-frame clones, and not every one. Counted here are about 150,000 clones, around 79% occurring once; the ten biggest clones make up roughly 4%. This chain links TRBV7-2 with TRBJ1-5, with D possibly matching TRBD1 (5 bases). Sequenced: PBMCs. The TCR comes from a human donor in good health. CDR3 loop: CASSLSNRGKTRNQPQHF. Written as DNA, the CDR3 is TGTGCCAGCAGCTTATCGAATCGGGGGAAAACCCGCAATCAGCCCCAGCATTTT.